Listed below are T cell receptor beta chains from one sample, sequenced in a study of OX40 agonist ivuxolimab in advanced cancers. This table comes from immunoSEQ multiplex PCR, and its TCRdb copy is limited to in-frame clones, with some not included. The repertoire has 87,000 or so clones, about 85% of them found once; the top ten carry about 4.1%. Sample: CD4+ or CD8+ T cells sorted from blood, taken in a trial of the OX40 agonist ivuxolimab. The source of these receptors is an adult with an advanced solid tumor such as melanoma, head and neck, liver or kidney cancer. Both conserved end residues are part of each CDR3. The D gene is left open where the match is weak. Size is omitted from some rows. Given values are once, few, many or a class for expanded clones.

TRBJ1-4,NA,TRBV30,NA,CASDRPNEKLFF,TGTGCCTCCGACAGGCCTAATGAAAAACTGTTTTTT
TRBJ2-3,NA,TRBV5-1,NA,CASSLGEQTDTQYF,TGCGCCAGCAGCTTGGGGGAACAAACAGATACGCAGTATTTT
TRBJ2-5,NA,TRBV2,few,CASSETGGGETQYF,TGTGCCAGCAGTGAAACCGGGGGCGGAGAGACCCAGTACTTC
TRBJ1-5,NA,TRBV28,NA,CASTLRGQPQHF,TGTGCCAGCACTCTGAGGGGTCAGCCCCAGCATTTT
TRBJ2-3,TRBD1,TRBV11-3,NA,CASSPSGQRPDTQYF,TGTGCCAGCAGCCCCTCGGGACAGCGCCCAGATACGCAGTATTTT
TRBJ2-2,NA,TRBV11-2,NA,CASSLDRTGELFF,TGTGCCAGCAGTTTGGACCGCACCGGGGAGCTGTTTTTT
TRBJ2-7,NA,TRBV19,NA,CASSSPFTKDSYEQYF,TGTGCCAGTAGTAGTCCCTTTACTAAAGACTCCTACGAGCAGTACTTC
TRBJ2-2,TRBD2,TRBV5-1,NA,CASSLDSGGPATGELFF,TGCGCCAGCAGCCTAGATTCGGGGGGGCCGGCCACCGGGGAGCTGTTTTTT
TRBJ2-3,TRBD2,TRBV11-2,NA,CASSPRLAGADTQYF,TGTGCCAGCAGCCCCCGACTAGCGGGAGCAGATACGCAGTATTTT
TRBJ2-7,TRBD2,TRBV10-3,once,CATQKREGQNEQYF,TGTGCCACACAAAAGCGGGAGGGCCAAAACGAGCAGTACTTC
TRBJ2-5,NA,TRBV19,NA,CASTKNARGLQETQYF,TGTGCCAGTACCAAAAACGCCCGGGGTCTTCAAGAGACCCAGTACTTC
TRBJ1-1,NA,TRBV19,NA,CASSPTAGDPEAFF,TGTGCCAGTAGCCCGACGGCAGGGGACCCTGAAGCTTTCTTT
TRBJ2-7,TRBD2,TRBV19,NA,CASSIDVGGRRNEQYF,TGTGCCAGTAGTATAGACGTCGGCGGGAGAAGGAACGAGCAGTACTTC
TRBJ2-7,NA,TRBV11-2,NA,CASGNSYEQYF,TGTGCCAGCGGGAACTCCTACGAGCAGTACTTC
TRBJ2-3,TRBD1,TRBV28,NA,CASRTGAMADTQYF,TGTGCCAGCAGGACAGGGGCGATGGCAGATACGCAGTATTTT
TRBJ1-2,TRBD1,TRBV9,NA,CASSAHPGQGVVYGYTF,TGTGCCAGCAGCGCCCATCCGGGACAGGGCGTCGTCTATGGCTACACCTTC